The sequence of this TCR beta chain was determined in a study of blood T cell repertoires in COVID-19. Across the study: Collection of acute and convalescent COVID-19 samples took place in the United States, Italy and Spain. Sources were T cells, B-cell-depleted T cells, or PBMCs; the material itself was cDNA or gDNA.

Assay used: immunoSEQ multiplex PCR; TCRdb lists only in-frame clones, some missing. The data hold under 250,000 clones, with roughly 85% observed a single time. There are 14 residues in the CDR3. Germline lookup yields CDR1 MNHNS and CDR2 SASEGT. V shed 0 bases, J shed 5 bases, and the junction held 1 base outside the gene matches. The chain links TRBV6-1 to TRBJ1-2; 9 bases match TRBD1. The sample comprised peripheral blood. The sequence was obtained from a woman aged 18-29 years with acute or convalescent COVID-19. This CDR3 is CASSEAGTGYGYTF. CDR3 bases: TGTGCCAGCAGTGAAGCCGGGACAGGGTATGGCTACACCTTC.